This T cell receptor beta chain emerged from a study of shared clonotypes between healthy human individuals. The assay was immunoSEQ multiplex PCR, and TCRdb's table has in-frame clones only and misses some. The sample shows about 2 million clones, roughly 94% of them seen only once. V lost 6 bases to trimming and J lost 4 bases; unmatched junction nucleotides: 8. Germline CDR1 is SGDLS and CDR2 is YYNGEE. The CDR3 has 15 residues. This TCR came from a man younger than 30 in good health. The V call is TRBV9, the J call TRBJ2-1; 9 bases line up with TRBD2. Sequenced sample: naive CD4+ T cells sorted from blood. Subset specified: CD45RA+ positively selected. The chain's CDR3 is CASTRAGGPYNEQFF. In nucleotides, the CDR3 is TGTGCCAGCACCCGAGCGGGGGGTCCTTACAATGAGCAGTTCTTC.